This T cell receptor beta chain comes out of a study of T cell responses to AZD1222 COVID-19 vaccine. Using immunoSEQ multiplex PCR, the repertoire was profiled, and TCRdb retains in-frame clones only, with some absent. The table has hundreds of thousands of clones, about 93% seen once; the top ten hold over 0.95%. Germline CDR1 reads SEHNR; CDR2 reads FQNEAQ (reference sequence). The junction had 8 bases not matched to a gene; V was cut back by 5 bases and J by 5 bases. The CDR3 has 14 residues. This clone was seen a single time. This material consisted of peripheral blood, taken on day 0 of MenACWY control vaccination. The TCR sequence derives from an adult in good health. The chain has TRBV7-9 and TRBJ2-7, with 8 bases aligning to TRBD2. CDR3 coding DNA: TGTGCCAGCAGCATGCCCGGGACTAGTGACGAGCAGTACTTC. Its protein is CASSMPGTSDEQYF.